This T cell receptor beta chain was retrieved from a study of T cell repertoires in cytomegalovirus infection. Whole-study context: Alongside well-studied HLA-B-restricted CMV epitopes, recently identified HLA-C-restricted CMV epitopes were also used. CMV infection together with matching HLA type was indicated by public TCR beta signatures.

Notes on the study in general: CMV carriers with the relevant HLA were identified by cumulative public TCR beta family frequency. CMV-specific TCR beta clonotypes restricted by HLA-C dominated the ex vivo response.

A single record per CDR3 protein comes from TCRdb applying MiXCR to the reads. The sample yields approximately 110,000 distinct CDR3 sequences, 30% to 40% seen once. Turning to this clonotype: Its target is unknown. With a much larger clone just one base away, this may be a read error.

Per the germline V gene, CDR1 is SGHTA and CDR2 is FQGNSA. The CDR3 is 16 residues long. This TCR was recovered from a human donor in good health (CMV status not recorded). Some clones in this sample may be carry-over from other donors' samples. This specimen consisted of CD8+ T cells from cultured PBMCs, obtained from culture after CMV antigen stimulation. J is TRBJ1-2 and V is TRBV7-2; D gene uncertain. The CDR3 is CASSNAGGGENYSYTF. The CDR3 nucleotides are TGTGCCAGCAGCAACGCGGGTGGTGGGGAGAACTATAGCTACACCTTC.